This TCR beta chain was retrieved from a study of blood T cell repertoires in COVID-19 (TCRdb year 2020). Describing the broader study: Collaborator samples came from the United States, Italy and Spain and covered acute and convalescent phases of COVID-19. The material from the prospective study consisted of cDNA or gDNA derived from T cells, B-cell-depleted T cells, or PBMCs. Deeply sampled blood TCRbeta repertoires from subjects exposed to, actively infected with, or recovered from COVID-19 were included in the dataset. A freely available public database, intended as a resource for researchers studying the immune response to SARS-CoV-2, is where the repertoires were released. The samples were drawn from the first 160 participants of the ongoing ImmuneRACE study and from roughly 1,300 subjects provided by 6 global collaborators. The sample metadata nearly always contained a de-identified subject ID, COVID-19 status, age in years and sex. Where HLA class I and class II types were available, the types were taken from metadata supplied by the sample provider, not from assay-based typing.

Whole blood was collected in K2EDTA tubes by collaborating institutions according to the institutions' own protocols. For TCRbeta analysis, collaborators shipped samples in one of three forms: frozen whole blood, isolated PBMCs, or DNA extracted from either of those sample types. As concerns this clone: Which antigen it targets is not known. Per-base quality was not reported, and no clone a single base away is much larger than it.

TCRbeta CDR3 regions were amplified from genomic DNA by means of the immunoSEQ Assay, a bias-controlled multiplex PCR. As for the authors' bioinformatics: The number of nucleated cells in each sample was estimated by amplification of reference gene primers within the assay. To quantify the absolute abundance of each unique TCRbeta CDR3 rearrangement, sequence reads were collapsed and filtered. For each sample, productive Simpson clonality was calculated as the square root of Simpson's diversity index over productive rearrangements. The source is immuneACCESS, and TCRdb retained only in-frame sequences with V and J called. Part of the clones is not carried over; for the studies checked, unresolved V genes explain less than half of this, and the remainder is unexplained. The V and J calls and clone size were taken over from that table, and D and trimming were inferred from the DNA. The sample table shows roughly 97,000 clones, and 90% to 95% are seen once. Approximately 5.5% of the sample is in the top ten clones.

Including cysteine and phenylalanine, the CDR3 has 14 amino acids. The read is trimmed to its CDR3 DNA, 42 bases read in frame from base 1. Looking up the germline V gene yields CDR1 SNHLY and CDR2 FYNNEI. Trimming leaves V shorter by 4 bases and J shorter by 1 base, with the junction holding 3 bases beyond the gene matches. General findings and caveats noted by the study authors: Clinical and demographic metadata were provided uncurated, with the amount varying by source and participant.

The receptor chain draws on TRBV2 and TRBJ2-5, with 7 bases in between that match TRBD2. Sample: peripheral blood. The receptor's source is a human donor in a cohort sampled during active COVID-19. The CDR3 has the sequence CASSVGGGQETQYF. The sequenced DNA: TGTGCCAGCAGTGTAGGCGGGGGCCAAGAGACCCAGTACTTC.